The T cell receptor beta chain under discussion was sequenced for a study of blood T cell repertoires in COVID-19. Study overall: Acute and convalescent COVID-19 specimens originated in the United States, Italy and Spain.

The data were produced by immunoSEQ multiplex PCR, yet TCRdb's version contains in-frame clones alone and is incomplete. The sample holds about 310,000 clones, 85% seen once. Living in about 25 US areas, the participants were between roughly 18 and 89 years of age. Within 2 weeks of study entry, exposed participants had contacted a PCR-confirmed or clinician-diagnosed COVID-19 case. CDR1 is SGHTA, CDR2 FQGNSA, per germline. This CDR3 comprises 15 residues. Losses at the gene ends were 5 bases for V and 4 bases for J; bases not matched to a gene: 6. Material: PBMCs or T cells enriched from blood (not recorded which). The genes are TRBV7-2 and TRBJ2-1; TRBD1 agrees at 9 bases. This receptor was obtained from a woman aged 25 to 39 who had been exposed to COVID-19. Here the CDR3 reads CASSARQGGYNEQFF. The CDR3 region has the DNA TGTGCCAGCAGCGCCAGACAGGGGGGGTACAATGAGCAGTTCTTC.